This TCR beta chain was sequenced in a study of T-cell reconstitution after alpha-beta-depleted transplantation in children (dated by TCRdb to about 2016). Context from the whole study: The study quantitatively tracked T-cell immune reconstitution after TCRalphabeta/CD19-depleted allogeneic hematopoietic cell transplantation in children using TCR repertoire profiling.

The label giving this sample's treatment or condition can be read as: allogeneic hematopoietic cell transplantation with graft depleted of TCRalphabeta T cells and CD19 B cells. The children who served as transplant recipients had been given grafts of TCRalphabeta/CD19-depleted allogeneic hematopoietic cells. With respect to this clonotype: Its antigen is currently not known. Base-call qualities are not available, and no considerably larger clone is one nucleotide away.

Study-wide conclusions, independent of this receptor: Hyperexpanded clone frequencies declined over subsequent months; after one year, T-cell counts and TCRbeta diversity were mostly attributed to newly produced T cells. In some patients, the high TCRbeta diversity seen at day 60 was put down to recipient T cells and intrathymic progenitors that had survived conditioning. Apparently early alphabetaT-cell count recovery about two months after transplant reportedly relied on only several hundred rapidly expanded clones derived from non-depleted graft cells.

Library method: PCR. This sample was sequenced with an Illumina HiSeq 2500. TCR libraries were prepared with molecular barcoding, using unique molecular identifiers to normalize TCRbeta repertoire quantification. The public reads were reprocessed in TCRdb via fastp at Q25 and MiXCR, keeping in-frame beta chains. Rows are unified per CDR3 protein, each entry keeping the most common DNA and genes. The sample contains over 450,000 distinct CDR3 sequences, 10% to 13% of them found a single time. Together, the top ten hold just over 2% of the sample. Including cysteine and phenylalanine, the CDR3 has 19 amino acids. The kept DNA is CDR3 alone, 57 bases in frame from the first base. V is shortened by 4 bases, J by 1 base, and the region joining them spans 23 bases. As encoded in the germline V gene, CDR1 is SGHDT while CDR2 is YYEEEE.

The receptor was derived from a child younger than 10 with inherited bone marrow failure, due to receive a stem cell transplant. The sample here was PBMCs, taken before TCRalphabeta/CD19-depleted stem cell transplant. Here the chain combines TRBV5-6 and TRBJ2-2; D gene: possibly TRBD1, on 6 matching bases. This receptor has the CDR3 CASSAGPCTGIGNTGELFF. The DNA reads TGTGCCAGCAGCGCCGGTCCGTGTACAGGGATTGGGAACACCGGGGAGCTGTTTTTT.